The rows below give T cell receptor beta chains drawn from one sample of a study of cytomegalovirus exposure and HLA in healthy donors. Produced via immunoSEQ multiplex PCR; TCRdb's table is partial and in-frame only. The sample holds about 150,000 clones, approximately 82% seen once. Sequenced material: PBMCs. The receptors here all came from a male donor in good health and CMV-seronegative. Both conserved end residues are part of each CDR3. Fields, in order: D gene, clone size, V gene, J gene, CDR3 protein, CDR3 DNA. The D gene is left open where the match is weak. The size field is filled for only some rows; it gives once, few, many or a size class.

>TRBD1|once|TRBV5-6|TRBJ2-7
CASSRGTGSSYEQYF
TGTGCCAGCAGCCGCGGGACAGGGAGCTCCTACGAGCAGTACTTC
>.|.|TRBV7-9|TRBJ1-1
CASSLTGENTEAFF
TGTGCCAGCAGCTTGACAGGTGAAAACACTGAAGCTTTCTTT
>.|.|TRBV9|TRBJ1-2
CASTALLKAPGGYTF
TGTGCCAGCACCGCCCTCCTGAAGGCGCCGGGTGGCTACACCTTC
>.|.|TRBV5-4|TRBJ2-3
CASSLIRAKSTDTQYF
TGTGCCAGCAGCTTGATTCGCGCAAAAAGCACAGATACGCAGTATTTT
>.|.|TRBV7-2|TRBJ2-7
CASSFADSYSYEQYF
TGTGCCAGCAGCTTCGCGGACTCCTACTCCTACGAGCAGTACTTC
>.|.|TRBV4-2|TRBJ1-3
CASSQDPITGSGNTIYF
TGTGCCAGCAGCCAAGATCCCATAACAGGCTCTGGAAACACCATATATTTT
>TRBD2|.|TRBV7-6|TRBJ2-1
CASSGGVETSGSRTYNEQFF
TGTGCCAGCAGCGGAGGGGTGGAGACTAGCGGGAGTAGAACCTACAATGAGCAGTTCTTC
>.|.|TRBV5-8|TRBJ1-1
CASSWTVGSPGTEAFF
TGTGCCAGCAGCTGGACAGTGGGGTCTCCGGGCACTGAAGCTTTCTTT
>TRBD2|.|TRBV7-7|TRBJ2-1
CASSLSGGAGEQFF
TGTGCTAGCAGCCTCTCCGGGGGGGCGGGTGAGCAGTTCTTC
>.|once|TRBV5-1|TRBJ2-5
CASSPEGAETQYF
TGCGCCAGCAGCCCTGAAGGGGCCGAGACCCAGTACTTC
>TRBD1|.|TRBV30|TRBJ1-2
CAWSQGAGYTF
TGTGCCTGGAGTCAGGGGGCTGGCTACACCTTC
>.|few|TRBV5-1|TRBJ1-4
CASSSGPGFNEKLFF
TGCGCCAGCAGCTCCGGTCCAGGGTTTAATGAAAAACTGTTTTTT
>.|.|TRBV15|TRBJ1-1
CATSRDPMGGVEAFF
TGTGCCACCAGCAGAGATCCCATGGGGGGGGTAGAAGCTTTCTTT
>.|.|TRBV5-1|TRBJ1-1
CASSLSRNTEAFF
TGCGCCAGCAGCTTGTCCAGGAACACTGAAGCTTTCTTT
>.|.|TRBV7-2|TRBJ2-3
CASSLGEPSTDTQYF
TGTGCCAGCAGCCTGGGCGAGCCTAGCACAGATACGCAGTATTTT
>TRBD1|.|TRBV6-1|TRBJ2-3
CASSEDRGNTQYF
TGTGCCAGCAGTGAGGACAGGGGGAATACGCAGTATTTT
>TRBD2|.|TRBV5-1|TRBJ2-1
CATRSGSSYNEQFF
TGCGCCACCCGTAGCGGGAGCTCCTACAATGAGCAGTTCTTC
>.|.|TRBV30|TRBJ2-7
CAWSVQRGGCYEQYF
TGTGCCTGGAGTGTACAAAGGGGAGGTTGCTACGAGCAGTACTTC
>.|.|TRBV4-1|TRBJ2-3
CASSKYSMTDTQYF
TGCGCCAGCAGCAAATACAGCATGACAGATACGCAGTATTTT
>TRBD2|.|TRBV7-3|TRBJ2-5
CASSLTGLAEETQYF
TGTGCCAGCAGCTTAACGGGACTAGCGGAAGAGACCCAGTACTTC
>TRBD1|.|TRBV15|TRBJ1-2
CATQQGGALNYGYTF
TGTGCCACCCAACAGGGGGGGGCCTTGAACTATGGCTACACCTTC
>.|.|TRBV7-2|TRBJ1-6
CASSPTGSPSSPLHF
TGTGCCAGCAGCCCCACGGGAAGCCCGAGTTCACCCCTCCACTTT
>TRBD1|.|TRBV7-2|TRBJ1-2
CASSSYRGSYTF
TGTGCCAGCAGCTCCTACAGGGGAAGCTACACCTTC
>.|.|TRBV28|TRBJ1-1
CASRGAGVNTEAFF
TGTGCCAGCAGGGGGGCAGGGGTGAACACTGAAGCTTTCTTT
>TRBD1|.|TRBV15|TRBJ1-2
CATSRDNRGGYTF
TGTGCCACCAGCAGAGATAACAGGGGTGGCTACACCTTC
>.|once|TRBV30|TRBJ2-3
CAWSVWRSSTDTQYF
TGTGCCTGGAGTGTCTGGAGAAGTAGCACAGATACGCAGTATTTT
>TRBD2|few|TRBV7-2|TRBJ2-2
CASSPSGRRTGELFF
TGTGCCAGCAGCCCTAGCGGGAGGCGAACCGGGGAGCTGTTTTTT
>.|.|TRBV7-9|TRBJ2-7
CASSFPSGEQYF
TGTGCCAGCAGCTTCCCCTCCGGCGAGCAGTACTTC
>TRBD2|.|TRBV27|TRBJ2-7
CASSFGGTSVSEQYF
TGTGCCAGCAGTTTTGGAGGGACTAGCGTTTCCGAGCAGTACTTC
>TRBD2|.|TRBV7-2|TRBJ2-7
CASSQGLAGYEQYF
TGTGCCAGCAGCCAAGGACTAGCGGGCTACGAGCAGTACTTC
>.|few|TRBV5-4|TRBJ2-7
CASSPRGSDRTYEQYF
TGTGCCAGCAGCCCAAGGGGATCGGACCGGACCTACGAGCAGTACTTC
>TRBD2|.|TRBV5-6|TRBJ2-1
CASSPPGLAGGVGYNEQFF
TGTGCCAGCAGCCCCCCGGGACTAGCGGGAGGGGTGGGGTACAATGAGCAGTTCTTC
>TRBD2|.|TRBV19|TRBJ2-7
CASSRGGYEQYF
TGTGCCAGTAGCCGCGGGGGTTACGAGCAGTACTTC
>TRBD1|.|TRBV5-1|TRBJ2-7
CASSPGDSRYEQYF
TGCGCCAGCAGCCCTGGGGACAGCCGCTACGAGCAGTACTTC
>.|.|TRBV7-3|TRBJ1-1
CASSLGGGVTEAFF
TGTGCCAGCAGTCTTGGAGGAGGGGTGACTGAAGCTTTCTTT
>TRBD1|.|TRBV7-7|TRBJ2-7
CADEGQDASYEQYF
TGTGCTGACGAAGGACAGGACGCTTCCTACGAGCAGTACTTC
>.|.|TRBV7-8|TRBJ1-4
CASSPTAAGANEKLFF
TGTGCCAGCAGCCCGACCGCTGCGGGGGCTAATGAAAAACTGTTTTTT
>TRBD1|.|TRBV6-5|TRBJ1-5
CASSSRQGGNQPQHF
TGTGCCAGCAGTTCCCGACAGGGGGGGAATCAGCCCCAGCATTTT
>TRBD1|.|TRBV19|TRBJ1-2
CASSQRTGKTGYTF
TGTGCCAGTAGTCAACGGACAGGGAAGACTGGCTACACCTTC
>.|.|TRBV6-6|TRBJ1-1
CASSLGRVTEAFF
TGTGCCAGCAGCCTAGGGCGGGTTACTGAAGCTTTCTTT
>.|.|TRBV7-2|TRBJ1-6
CASSLARNSPLHF
TGTGCCAGCAGCTTAGCTCGGAATTCACCCCTCCACTTT
>TRBD2|.|TRBV5-1|TRBJ2-2
CASSLEFGLVAGELFF
TGCGCCAGCAGCTTGGAGTTCGGACTAGTTGCCGGGGAGCTGTTTTTT
>.|few|TRBV9|TRBJ2-2
CASSGTGITGELFF
TGTGCCAGCAGCGGAACAGGAATCACCGGGGAGCTGTTTTTT
>TRBD1|.|TRBV13|TRBJ2-3
CASSRTDRGTDTQYF
TGTGCCAGCAGCAGAACGGACAGGGGAACAGATACGCAGTATTTT
>.|few|TRBV7-2|TRBJ1-3
CASSLAEGQRSGNTIYF
TGTGCCAGCAGCTTAGCGGAAGGACAGAGATCTGGAAACACCATATATTTT
>TRBD1|.|TRBV11-1|TRBJ2-7
CASSLGTGVFYEQYF
TGTGCCAGCAGCTTGGGGACAGGGGTTTTCTACGAGCAGTACTTC
>.|few|TRBV6-5|TRBJ2-2
CASTITSGHTGELFF
TGTGCCAGCACTATTACATCAGGGCACACCGGGGAGCTGTTTTTT
>TRBD2|.|TRBV7-9|TRBJ2-5
CASSDPGTSGWTQYF
TGTGCCAGCAGCGATCCCGGGACTAGCGGTTGGACCCAGTACTTC
>.|once|TRBV6-5|TRBJ2-7
CASTTGSSYEQYF
TGTGCCAGTACGACTGGAAGCTCCTACGAGCAGTACTTC
>.|.|TRBV2|TRBJ2-1
CASSGRVGEQFF
TGTGCCAGCAGTGGCAGGGTGGGGGAGCAGTTCTTC
>.|few|TRBV11-2|TRBJ1-2
CASSLGSTTPNYGYTF
TGTGCCAGCAGCTTGGGGAGTACGACACCTAACTATGGCTACACCTTC
>.|.|TRBV5-4|TRBJ1-2
CASSSRGEGYTF
TGTGCCAGCAGCTCCCGAGGAGAGGGCTACACCTTC